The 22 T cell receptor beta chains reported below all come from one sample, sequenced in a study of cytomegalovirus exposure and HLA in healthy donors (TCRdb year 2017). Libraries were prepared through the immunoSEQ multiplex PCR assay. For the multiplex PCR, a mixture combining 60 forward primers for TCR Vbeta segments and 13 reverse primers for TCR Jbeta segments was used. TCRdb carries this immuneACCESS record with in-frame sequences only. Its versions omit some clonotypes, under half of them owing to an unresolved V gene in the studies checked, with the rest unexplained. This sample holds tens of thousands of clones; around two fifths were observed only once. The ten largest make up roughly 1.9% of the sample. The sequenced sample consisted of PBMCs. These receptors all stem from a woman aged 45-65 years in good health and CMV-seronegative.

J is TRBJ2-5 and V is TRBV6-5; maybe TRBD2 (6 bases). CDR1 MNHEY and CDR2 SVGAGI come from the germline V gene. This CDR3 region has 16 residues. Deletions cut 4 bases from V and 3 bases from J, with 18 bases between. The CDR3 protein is CASSSTSGAGKETQYF. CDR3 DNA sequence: TGTGCCAGCAGTTCGACCTCCGGGGCGGGGAAAGAGACCCAGTACTTC.

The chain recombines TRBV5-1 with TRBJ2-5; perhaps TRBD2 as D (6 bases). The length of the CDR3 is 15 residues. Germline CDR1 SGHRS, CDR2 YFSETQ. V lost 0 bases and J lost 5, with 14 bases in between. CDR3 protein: CASSLGPGAAETQYF. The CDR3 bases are TGCGCCAGCAGCTTGGGGCCGGGAGCGGCGGAGACCCAGTACTTC.

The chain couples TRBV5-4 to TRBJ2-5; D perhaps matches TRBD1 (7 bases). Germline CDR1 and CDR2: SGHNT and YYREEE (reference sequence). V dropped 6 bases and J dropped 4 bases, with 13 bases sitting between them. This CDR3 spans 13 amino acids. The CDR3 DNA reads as TGTGCCAGCAAATACAGGGGAGGAGAGACCCAGTACTTC. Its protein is CASKYRGGETQYF.

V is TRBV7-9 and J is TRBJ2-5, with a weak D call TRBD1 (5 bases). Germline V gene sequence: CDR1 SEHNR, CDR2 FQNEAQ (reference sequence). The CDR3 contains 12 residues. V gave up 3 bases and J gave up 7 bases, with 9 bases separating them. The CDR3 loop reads CASSFRDRTQYF. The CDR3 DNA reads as TGTGCCAGCAGCTTCCGCGACAGGACCCAGTACTTC. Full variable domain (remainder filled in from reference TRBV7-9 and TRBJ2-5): DTGVSQNPRHKITKRGQNVTFRCDPISEHNRLYWYRQTLGQGPEFLTYFQNEAQLEKSRLLSDRFSAERPKGSFSTLEIQRTEQGDSAMYLCASSFRDRTQYFGPGTRLLVL.

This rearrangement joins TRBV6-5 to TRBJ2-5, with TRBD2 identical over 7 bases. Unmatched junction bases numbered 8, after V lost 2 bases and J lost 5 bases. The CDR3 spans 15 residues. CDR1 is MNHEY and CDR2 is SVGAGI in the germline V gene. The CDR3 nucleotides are TGTGCCAGCAGTTACGGCGGGAGAGGCGGGGAGACCCAGTACTTC. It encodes CASSYGGRGGETQYF.

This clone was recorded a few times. The CDR3 loop is CAWSPGLTYNEQFF. DNA of the CDR3: TGTGCCTGGAGTCCGGGACTCACCTACAATGAGCAGTTCTTC. The J gene is TRBJ2-1, the V gene TRBV30, with TRBD2 as a possible D gene (6 bases). Germline V lookup: CDR1 GTSNPN, CDR2 SVGIG (reference sequence). Trimming took 2 bases from V and 2 from J, leaving 10 bases between them. This CDR3 is built from 14 residues.

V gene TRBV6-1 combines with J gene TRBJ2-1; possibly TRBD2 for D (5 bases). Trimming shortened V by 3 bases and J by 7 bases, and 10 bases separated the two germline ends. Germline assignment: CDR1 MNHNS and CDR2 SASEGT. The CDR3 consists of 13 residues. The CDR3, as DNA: TGTGCCAGCAGTGAGGGAGCGTGGAATGAGCAGTTCTTC. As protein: CASSEGAWNEQFF.

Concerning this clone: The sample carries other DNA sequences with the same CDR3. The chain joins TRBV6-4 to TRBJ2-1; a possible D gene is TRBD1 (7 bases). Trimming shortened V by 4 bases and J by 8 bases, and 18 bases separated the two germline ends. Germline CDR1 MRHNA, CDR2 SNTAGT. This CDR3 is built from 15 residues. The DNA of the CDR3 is TGTGCCAGCAGTGTTATAGCAGGGGGGCCGGATGAGCAGTTCTTC. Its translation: CASSVIAGGPDEQFF.

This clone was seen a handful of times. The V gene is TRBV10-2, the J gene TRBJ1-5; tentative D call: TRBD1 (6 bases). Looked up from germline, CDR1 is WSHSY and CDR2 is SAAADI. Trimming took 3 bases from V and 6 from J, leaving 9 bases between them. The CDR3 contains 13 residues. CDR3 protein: CASSDGGLQPQHF. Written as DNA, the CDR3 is TGCGCCAGCAGTGACGGGGGGCTTCAGCCCCAGCATTTT.

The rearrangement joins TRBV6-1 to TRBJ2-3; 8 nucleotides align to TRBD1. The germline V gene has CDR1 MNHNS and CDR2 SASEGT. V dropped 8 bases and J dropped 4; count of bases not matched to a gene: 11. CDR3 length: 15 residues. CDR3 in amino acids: CASGLGTGGADTQYF. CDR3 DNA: TGTGCCAGCGGGCTTGGGACAGGAGGGGCAGATACGCAGTATTTT.

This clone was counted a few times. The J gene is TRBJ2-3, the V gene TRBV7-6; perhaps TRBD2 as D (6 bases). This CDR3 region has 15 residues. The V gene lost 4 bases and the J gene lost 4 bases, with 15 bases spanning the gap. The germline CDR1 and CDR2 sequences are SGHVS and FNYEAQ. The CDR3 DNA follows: TGTGCCAGCAGCTCCCACGGAGCGGGTGCAGATACGCAGTATTTT. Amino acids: CASSSHGAGADTQYF. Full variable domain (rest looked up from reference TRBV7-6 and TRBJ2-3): GAGVSQSPRYKVTKRGQDVALRCDPISGHVSLYWYRQALGQGPEFLTYFNYEAQQDKSGLPNDRFSAERPEGSISTLTIQRTEQRDSAMYRCASSSHGAGADTQYFGPGTRLTVL.

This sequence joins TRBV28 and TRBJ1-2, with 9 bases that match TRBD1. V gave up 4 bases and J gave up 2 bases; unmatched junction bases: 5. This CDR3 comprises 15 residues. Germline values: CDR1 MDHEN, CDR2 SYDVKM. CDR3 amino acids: CASSSPGTGNYGYTF. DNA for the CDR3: TGTGCCAGCAGTTCCCCCGGGACAGGGAACTATGGCTACACCTTC.

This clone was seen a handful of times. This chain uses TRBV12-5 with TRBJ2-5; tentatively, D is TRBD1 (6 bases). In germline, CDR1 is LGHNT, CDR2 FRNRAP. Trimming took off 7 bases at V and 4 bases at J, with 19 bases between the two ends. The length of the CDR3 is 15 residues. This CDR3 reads CASALGAARLETQYF. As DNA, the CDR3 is TGTGCTAGTGCGCTGGGGGCAGCGAGGTTAGAGACCCAGTACTTC.

CDR3 residues: CASSAGLMGTDTQYF. The CDR3 bases are TGCGCCAGCAGCGCGGGACTAATGGGCACAGATACGCAGTATTTT. The V and J genes are TRBV5-1 and TRBJ2-3; 7 positions match TRBD2. The germline V gene has CDR1 SGHRS and CDR2 YFSETQ. V shed 4 bases and J 1 base; nucleotides not matched to a gene: 6. The CDR3 spans 15 residues. The variable domain in full, with the rest retrieved from reference TRBV5-1 and TRBJ2-3, is KAGVTQTPRYLIKTRGQQVTLSCSPISGHRSVSWYQQTPGQGLQFLFEYFSETQRNKGNFPGRFSGRQFSNSRSEMNVSTLELGDSALYLCASSAGLMGTDTQYFGPGTRLTVL.

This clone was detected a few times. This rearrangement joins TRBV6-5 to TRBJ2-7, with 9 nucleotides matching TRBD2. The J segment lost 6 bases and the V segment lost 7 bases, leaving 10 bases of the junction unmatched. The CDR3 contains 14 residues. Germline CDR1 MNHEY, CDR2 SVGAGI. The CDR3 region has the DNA TGTGCCAGCACCTTCGGGGCGGGGGGGCCCGAGCAGTACTTC. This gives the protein CASTFGAGGPEQYF.

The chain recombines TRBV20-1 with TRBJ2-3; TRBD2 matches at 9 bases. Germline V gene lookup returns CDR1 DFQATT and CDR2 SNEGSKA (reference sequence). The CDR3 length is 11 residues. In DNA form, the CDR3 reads TGCGTGGGGCGGGGGGGAGATACGCAGTATTTT. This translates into CVGRGGDTQYF.

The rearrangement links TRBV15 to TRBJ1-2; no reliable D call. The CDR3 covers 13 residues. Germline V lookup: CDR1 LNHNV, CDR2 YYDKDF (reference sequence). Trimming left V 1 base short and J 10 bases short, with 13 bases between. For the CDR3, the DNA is TGTGCCACCAGCAGAGTCGATGGAGGGATCTACACCTTC. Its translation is CATSRVDGGIYTF.

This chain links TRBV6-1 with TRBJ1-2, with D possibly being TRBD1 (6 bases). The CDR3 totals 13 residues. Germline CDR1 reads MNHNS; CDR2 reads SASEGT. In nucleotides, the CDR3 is TGTGCAGGGGGGGGATCCGGCAACTATGGCTACACCTTC. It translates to CAGGGSGNYGYTF.

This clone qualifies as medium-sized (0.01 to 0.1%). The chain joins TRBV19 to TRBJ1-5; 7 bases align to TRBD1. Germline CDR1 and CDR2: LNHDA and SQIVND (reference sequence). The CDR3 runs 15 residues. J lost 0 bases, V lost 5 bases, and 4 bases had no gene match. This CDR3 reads CASSPDRVSNQPQHF. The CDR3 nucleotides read TGTGCCAGTAGTCCTGACAGGGTTAGCAATCAGCCCCAGCATTTT.

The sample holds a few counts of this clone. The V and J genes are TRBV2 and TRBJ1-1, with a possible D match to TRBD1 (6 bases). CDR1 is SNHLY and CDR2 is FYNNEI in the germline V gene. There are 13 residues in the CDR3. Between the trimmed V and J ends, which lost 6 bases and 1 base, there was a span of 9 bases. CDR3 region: CASRGGPNTEAFF. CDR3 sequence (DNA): TGTGCCAGCAGAGGGGGACCGAACACTGAAGCTTTCTTT.

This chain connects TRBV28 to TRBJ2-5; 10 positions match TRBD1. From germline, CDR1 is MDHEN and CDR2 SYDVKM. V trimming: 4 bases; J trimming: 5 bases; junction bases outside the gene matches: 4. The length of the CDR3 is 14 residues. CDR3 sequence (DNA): TGTGCCAGCAGTTGGGGACAGGGGACGGAGACCCAGTACTTC. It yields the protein CASSWGQGTETQYF.

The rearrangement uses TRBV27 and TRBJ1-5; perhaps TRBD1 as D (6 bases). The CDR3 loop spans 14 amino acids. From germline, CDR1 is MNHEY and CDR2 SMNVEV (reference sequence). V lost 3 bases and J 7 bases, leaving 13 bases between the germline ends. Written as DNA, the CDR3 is TGTGCCAGCAGTTTTTGGGGGCTGGAGCAGCCCCAGCATTTT. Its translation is CASSFWGLEQPQHF.